This T cell receptor beta chain was identified in a study of cytomegalovirus exposure and HLA in healthy donors. CDR1 is WNHNN and CDR2 is SYGVQD in the germline V gene (reference sequence). After removal of 10 bases from V and 3 bases from J, the junction contained 10 bases not matched to a gene. The CDR3 sequence is 15 residues long. Overall study findings and caveats: The study recorded some 160 TCR beta chains that were cytomegalovirus-associated. Prior analysis indicated that the majority of TCR beta V segments exhibited productivity approximately 90% or approximately 30% of the time. Upon later analysis, HLA-associated TCR beta chains proved more clonally expanded than other, equally common chains.

Notes on this clone: Its cognate antigen is unknown.

60 Vbeta and 13 Jbeta primers were used in PCR. This table comes from immunoSEQ multiplex PCR, and its TCRdb copy is limited to in-frame clones, with some not included. The repertoire consists of roughly 89,000 clones, with 80% occurring once and the leading ten covering around 2%. The chain has TRBV10-1 and TRBJ2-2, with 8 nucleotides matching TRBD1. This sequence originates from a young man in good health and CMV-seronegative. The sequenced sample was PBMCs. The CDR3: CAILRTGSHTGELFF. The CDR3 coding sequence is TGCGCCATCCTTAGGACAGGGTCGCACACCGGGGAGCTGTTTTTT.